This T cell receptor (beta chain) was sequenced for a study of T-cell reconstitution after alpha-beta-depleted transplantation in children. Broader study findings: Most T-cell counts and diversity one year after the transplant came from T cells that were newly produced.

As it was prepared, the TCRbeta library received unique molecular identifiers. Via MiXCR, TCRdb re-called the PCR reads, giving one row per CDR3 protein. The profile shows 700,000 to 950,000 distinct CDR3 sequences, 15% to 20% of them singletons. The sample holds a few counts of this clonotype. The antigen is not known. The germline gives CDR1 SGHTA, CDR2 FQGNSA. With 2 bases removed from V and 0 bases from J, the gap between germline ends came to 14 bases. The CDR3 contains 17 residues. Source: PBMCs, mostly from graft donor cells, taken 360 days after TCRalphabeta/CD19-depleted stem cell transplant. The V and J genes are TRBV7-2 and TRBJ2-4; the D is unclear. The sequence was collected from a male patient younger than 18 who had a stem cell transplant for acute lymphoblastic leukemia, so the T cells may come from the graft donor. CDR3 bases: TGTGCCAGCAGCTTATTAGGCGCCGTTCTAGCCAAAAACATTCAGTACTTC. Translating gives CASSLLGAVLAKNIQYF.